The 20 T cell receptor beta chains below come from one sample, sequenced in a study of tissue T cells after allogeneic stem cell transplantation. Clones were read by immunoSEQ multiplex PCR, and TCRdb kept only the in-frame ones, dropping some. Of about 9,700 clones listed, around 62% are singletons. The sample was tissue from the ileum, taken at autopsy. The receptors were sampled from a woman aged 18-49 years with breast cancer.

The gene calls are TRBV28 and TRBJ2-7; D might be TRBD2 (6 bases). Germline CDR1 is MDHEN and CDR2 is SYDVKM. The CDR3 is 13 amino acids. The germline V and J ends were trimmed by 5 bases and 6 bases, with 14 bases remaining between them. Written as DNA, the CDR3 is TGTGCCAGCAGTCAGGACTATTCTCTCGAGCAGTACTTC. Its translation: CASSQDYSLEQYF.

This clone was seen a handful of times. This chain uses TRBV5-1 with TRBJ2-3, with D unclear. CDR3 size: 13 residues. Germline CDR1 is SGHRS and CDR2 is YFSETQ. V was clipped by 4 bases and J by 0 bases, with 6 bases between them. The CDR3 DNA sequence: TGCGCCAGCAGCGTAGAAAGCACAGATACGCAGTATTTT. Amino acid sequence: CASSVESTDTQYF.

The rearrangement joins TRBV4-1 to TRBJ1-2, with D unresolved. Germline lookup yields CDR1 MGHRA and CDR2 YSYEKL. The germline V and J ends were trimmed by 3 bases and 4 bases, with 24 bases remaining between them. This CDR3 has 18 residues. Written as DNA, the CDR3 is TGCGCCAGCAGCCACCTCCAAGGGCCACCGCTGGCCCGCTATGGCTACACCTTC. Its protein is CASSHLQGPPLARYGYTF.

V is TRBV29-1 and J is TRBJ1-2, with D hard to call. V lost 7 bases to trimming and J lost 5 bases, with 11 bases between them. CDR3 length: 11 residues. CDR1 is SQVTM, CDR2 ANQGSEA, per germline. CDR3 residues: CSGGEGYGYTF. The CDR3 nucleotides read TGCAGCGGGGGAGAGGGTTATGGCTACACCTTC.

The chain joins TRBV9 to TRBJ1-3; D not resolved. Germline V gene data show CDR1 as SGDLS and CDR2 as YYNGEE. The V end lost 0 bases, the J end lost 4 bases, and 5 bases lay between the germline ends. The CDR3 sequence is 13 residues long. CDR3 sequence (DNA): TGTGCCAGCAGCGTAGACGGAGGAAACACCATATATTTT. Residues: CASSVDGGNTIYF.

This chain connects TRBV24-1 to TRBJ2-4; no definite D call. Trimming removed 7 bases from V and 5 bases from J, with 8 bases in between. CDR3 length equals 12 residues. CDR1 KGHDR and CDR2 SFDVKD come from the germline V gene. CDR3 coding DNA: TGTGCCACCAGGGGCTTGGAAAACATTCAGTACTTC. It translates to CATRGLENIQYF.

CDR3 coding DNA: TGCGCCAGCAGCCAAGGCAGGGTTGGAGCTACGCAGTATTTT. Encoded protein: CASSQGRVGATQYF. This rearrangement joins TRBV4-3 to TRBJ2-3; D may be TRBD1 (5 bases). This CDR3 has 14 amino acids. The V gene's germline CDR1 is LGHNA and CDR2 YSLEER. V lost 1 base and J lost 8, with 13 bases in between.

V usage is TRBV4-3 and J usage is TRBJ2-3, with no clear D. With 2 bases removed from V and 5 bases from J, the gap between germline ends came to 11 bases. From germline, CDR1 is LGHNA and CDR2 YSLEER. This CDR3 region has 14 residues. The CDR3 DNA sequence: TGCGCCAGCAGCCAACCGGAGCGTCGAGATACGCAGTATTTT. It translates to CASSQPERRDTQYF.

The chain employs TRBV7-8 and TRBJ1-2; D remains ambiguous. The germline CDR1 and CDR2 sequences are SGHVS and FQNEAQ. Trimming cost V 2 bases and J 4 bases, with 14 bases left between them. The CDR3 runs 15 residues. CDR3 sequence: CASSLSLPSGYGYTF. The DNA for the CDR3 is TGTGCCAGCAGCTTATCTCTCCCGTCCGGCTATGGCTACACCTTC.

The genes are TRBV4-2 and TRBJ1-3; the match to TRBD1 covers 8 bases. In germline, CDR1 is LGHNA, CDR2 YNFKEQ. Losses at the gene ends were 0 bases for V and 7 bases for J; bases not matched to a gene: 8. The CDR3 loop spans 16 amino acids. The CDR3 coding sequence is TGTGCCAGCAGCCAAGATCAGGGGGCGGGGAGGAACACCATATATTTT. Translation: CASSQDQGAGRNTIYF.

The chain is built from TRBV27 and TRBJ1-2; D is perhaps TRBD1 (5 bases). V lost 1 base and J lost 7, with 19 bases in between. Germline values: CDR1 MNHEY, CDR2 SMNVEV (reference sequence). This CDR3 spans 16 amino acids. The chain's CDR3 is CASSLLPPWGGGGYTF. Written as DNA, the CDR3 is TGTGCCAGCAGTTTATTGCCTCCTTGGGGGGGAGGTGGCTACACCTTC.

V is TRBV11-2 and J is TRBJ2-3; 11 bases are shared with TRBD2. Unmatched junction bases numbered 5, after V lost 2 bases and J lost 4 bases. This CDR3 region has 16 residues. Looked up from germline, CDR1 is SGHAT and CDR2 is FQNNGV. This chain's CDR3 is CASSLFSGGAPDTQYF. The CDR3 coding sequence is TGTGCCAGCAGCTTATTTAGCGGGGGGGCACCAGATACGCAGTATTTT.

This clone counts as medium-sized. The chain links TRBV18 to TRBJ2-7; 8 bases line up with TRBD1. The CDR3 covers 16 residues. CDR1 and CDR2 (germline): KGHSH, LQKENI. V trimming: 2 bases; J trimming: 5 bases; junction bases outside the gene matches: 11. This chain's CDR3 is CASSPLVAGRGHEQYF. The CDR3 region has the DNA TGTGCCAGCTCACCATTAGTGGCCGGCAGGGGGCACGAGCAGTACTTC.

This chain uses TRBV11-2 with TRBJ1-3; D uncertain. There are 18 residues in the CDR3. V was pared by 2 bases and J by 0 bases, with 17 bases between. The germline CDR1 and CDR2 sequences are SGHAT and FQNNGV. Written as DNA, the CDR3 is TGTGCCAGCAGCTTACAGGACGGCTTCGGGGTCTCTGGAAACACCATATATTTT. This sequence encodes CASSLQDGFGVSGNTIYF.

This sequence joins TRBV4-1 and TRBJ2-7; D perhaps matches TRBD2 (6 bases). Germline V gene data show CDR1 as MGHRA and CDR2 as YSYEKL. V shed 4 bases and J shed 0 bases, with 13 bases lying between them. The CDR3 has 15 amino acids. CDR3 DNA sequence: TGCGCCAGCAGCCGAGTAGCGGAGTACTCCTACGAGCAGTACTTC. Amino acids: CASSRVAEYSYEQYF.

This clone is classed as hyperexpanded. The V call is TRBV4-1, the J call TRBJ2-1; tentatively, D is TRBD1 (6 bases). CDR1 is MGHRA, CDR2 YSYEKL, per germline. The length of the CDR3 is 14 residues. Trimming shortened V by 6 bases and J by 8 bases, and 17 bases separated the two germline ends. CDR3 nucleotide sequence: TGCGCCAGCAGAAAACAGGGAGAATATGATGAGCAGTTCTTC. This gives the protein CASRKQGEYDEQFF.

This sequence joins TRBV27 and TRBJ2-7; perhaps TRBD2 as D (6 bases). Germline lookup yields CDR1 MNHEY and CDR2 SMNVEV (reference sequence). V was shortened by 5 bases and J by 7 bases, with 12 bases between the two germline ends. The CDR3 covers 12 residues. CDR3 nucleotides: TGTGCCAGCAGTACGACCCGGGAGGAGCAGTACTTC. It specifies CASSTTREEQYF.

The V call is TRBV4-3, the J call TRBJ2-1; TRBD1 is a possible D gene (6 bases). CDR1 and CDR2 from the germline V gene are LGHNA and YSLEER. The CDR3 is 15 residues long. The V and J ends lost 0 bases and 8 bases respectively, with 14 bases between them. The CDR3: CASSQDGRGYYEQFF. The CDR3 DNA sequence: TGCGCCAGCAGCCAAGATGGCAGGGGTTATTATGAGCAGTTCTTC.

J is TRBJ2-4 and V is TRBV28, with D perhaps TRBD2 (5 bases). The length of the CDR3 is 14 residues. Germline V CDR1 and CDR2: MDHEN, SYDVKM. The ends were cut back, 5 bases at V and 2 bases at J, with 10 bases in the middle. In DNA form, the CDR3 reads TGTGCCAGCAGTCCCGGGGAGACCAAAAACATTCAGTACTTC. Its translation is CASSPGETKNIQYF.

The DNA of the CDR3 is TGTGCCACCAGCGGACAGGGGAGAGGAAACACCATATATTTT. Translating gives CATSGQGRGNTIYF. The V gene is TRBV15, the J gene TRBJ1-3; 9 bases match TRBD1. There are 14 residues in the CDR3. Looked up from germline, CDR1 is LNHNV and CDR2 is YYDKDF (reference sequence). The J segment lost 4 bases and the V segment lost 5 bases, leaving 3 bases of the junction unmatched.